This entry lists 11 T cell receptor beta chains sequenced from one sample in a study of human T cells and chemical hapten exposure. Time point meaning: pre-sensitization, week 0. Treatment meaning: therapeutic diphenylcyclopropenone sensitization with weekly scalp DPC. Total RNA was extracted from unfractionated whole blood. TCRdb passed the RACE reads through MiXCR, listing each CDR3 protein once. This table holds tens of thousands of distinct CDR3 sequences, 10% found once. The material was whole blood, obtained in connection with sensitization to the hapten diphenylcyclopropenone (DPC). The receptors were sampled from a man in his fifties or sixties with alopecia areata. Some clones in this sample may be carry-over from other donors' samples.

This clonotype has a count of ten or more. The gene calls are TRBV7-9 and TRBJ1-5, with 9 bases fitting TRBD1. There are 15 residues in the CDR3. V lost 5 bases to trimming and J lost 4 bases; unmatched junction nucleotides: 6. Germline CDR1 reads SEHNR; CDR2 reads FQNEAQ (reference sequence). The CDR3 region is CASSPGQGNNQPQHF. CDR3 sequence (DNA): TGTGCCAGCAGCCCCGGACAGGGGAATAATCAGCCCCAGCATTTT. The complete variable domain, with remaining parts taken from reference TRBV7-9 and TRBJ1-5, reads DTGVSQNPRHKITKRGQNVTFRCDPISEHNRLYWYRQTLGQGPEFLTYFQNEAQLEKSRLLSDRFSAERPKGSFSTLEIQRTEQGDSAMYLCASSPGQGNNQPQHFGDGTRLSIL.

This clonotype was seen ten or more times. CDR3: CASSLGRSYYEQYF. Here the CDR3 DNA reads TGTGCCAGCAGCTTAGGAAGGTCCTACTACGAGCAGTACTTC. V gene TRBV11-2 combines with J gene TRBJ2-7; unclear D gene. This CDR3 region has 14 residues. V lost 1 base and J 3 bases, leaving 10 bases between the germline ends. CDR1 is SGHAT, CDR2 FQNNGV, per germline.

Ten or more counts support this clonotype. The chain joins TRBV4-1 to TRBJ2-2; the match to TRBD2 covers 9 bases. Germline CDR1 MGHRA, CDR2 YSYEKL. The CDR3 consists of 16 residues. V was clipped by 2 bases and J by 4 bases; unmatched bases: 5. The CDR3 reads CASSQIRRGGTGELFF. The CDR3 DNA follows: TGCGCCAGCAGCCAAATCCGGCGGGGGGGCACCGGGGAGCTGTTTTTT.

With respect to this clonotype: An end of the junction does not agree with germline; a read error may underlie this. The V call is TRBV28, the J call TRBJ1-4, with 7 bases lining up with TRBD1. CDR3 size: 15 residues. The germline V gene encodes CDR1 MDHEN and CDR2 SYDVKM. The CDR3: CASSPSTGVIEKLFF. The CDR3, as DNA: TGTGCTAGCAGTCCATCCACAGGGGTTATTGAAAAACTGTTTTTT.

Sample share makes this clonotype large (0.1 to 1%). V and J are TRBV29-1 and TRBJ2-2; 14 bases line up with TRBD2. This CDR3 is 16 amino acids long. Per germline, CDR1 SQVTM and CDR2 ANQGSEA. V lost 4 bases, J lost 8 bases, and 9 bases stayed unmatched. CDR3 sequence (DNA): TGCAGCGTTGCCGGGACTAGCGGGGGCGAATGGGGGGAGCTGTTTTTT. As protein: CSVAGTSGGEWGELFF.

For this clonotype: A read error may produce the germline difference seen at one junction end. The genes are TRBV23-1 and TRBJ1-4; 7 bases are shared with TRBD1. TRBV23-1 is identified as an open reading frame with a role that is uncertain. CDR3 length equals 14 residues. CDR3 DNA sequence: TGCGCCAACAGTCAAAACAGGGGATCTGGGAAACTGTTTTTT. Its protein product is CANSQNRGSGKLFF.

This clonotype has a count of ten or more. The rearrangement links TRBV24-1 to TRBJ2-5; 8 bases line up with TRBD1. The CDR3 has 18 amino acids. The germline CDR1 and CDR2 sequences are KGHDR and SFDVKD. V shed 3 bases, J shed 5 bases, and the junction held 16 bases outside the gene matches. CDR3 nucleotides: TGTGCCACCAGTGATGCGTCAGGGGGCGCAGAGGGCGTCGAGACCCAGTACTTC. Its protein product is CATSDASGGAEGVETQYF.

The chain carries TRBV19 and TRBJ2-5; D remains ambiguous. The CDR3 is made up of 14 amino acids. The V end was cut by 5 bases, the J end by 1 base, with 11 bases between. CDR1 and CDR2 (germline): LNHDA, SQIVND (reference sequence). CDR3 in DNA: TGTGCCAGTAGTCCCAATGCAGCCCAAGAGACCCAGTACTTC. It encodes CASSPNAAQETQYF.

Ten or more counts support this clonotype. The CDR3 loop is CASSPGQYVETQYF. Here the CDR3 DNA reads TGCGCCAGCAGCCCCGGACAGTACGTAGAGACCCAGTACTTC. The chain uses TRBV5-1 and TRBJ2-5, with TRBD1 as a possible D gene (6 bases). Germline V gene lookup returns CDR1 SGHRS and CDR2 YFSETQ. Between the trimmed V and J ends, which lost 4 bases and 4 bases, there was a span of 14 bases. There are 14 residues in the CDR3.

The genes are TRBV4-1 and TRBJ2-1; 9 nucleotides agree with TRBD2. This CDR3 is 15 amino acids long. Germline V gene data show CDR1 as MGHRA and CDR2 as YSYEKL. The V and J ends lost 2 bases and 1 base, in that order; junction bases with no gene match: 0. The CDR3 spells CASSQLAGSYNEQFF. DNA of the CDR3: TGCGCCAGCAGCCAACTAGCGGGATCCTACAATGAGCAGTTCTTC.

This clonotype was counted ten times or more. This sequence joins TRBV20-1 and TRBJ2-7, with D possibly TRBD2 on 6 matching bases. Between the trimmed V and J ends, which lost 6 bases and 4 bases, there was a span of 16 bases. The germline V gene encodes CDR1 DFQATT and CDR2 SNEGSKA (reference sequence). The CDR3 runs 13 residues. The CDR3 DNA sequence: TGCAGTGCCCCCGCTGATAGCGGTTACGAGCAGTACTTC. This codes for CSAPADSGYEQYF.